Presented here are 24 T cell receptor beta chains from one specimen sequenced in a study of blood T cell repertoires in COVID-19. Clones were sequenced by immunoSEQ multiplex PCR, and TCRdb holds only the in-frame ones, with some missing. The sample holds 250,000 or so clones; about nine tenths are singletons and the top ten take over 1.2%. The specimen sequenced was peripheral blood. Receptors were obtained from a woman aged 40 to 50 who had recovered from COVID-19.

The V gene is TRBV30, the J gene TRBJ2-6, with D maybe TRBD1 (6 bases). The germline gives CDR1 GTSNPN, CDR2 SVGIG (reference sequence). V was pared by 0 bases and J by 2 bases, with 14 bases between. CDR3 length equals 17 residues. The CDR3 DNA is TGTGCCTGGAGTGTAGTTCCAGGGGACCCTGGGGCCAACGTCCTGACTTTC. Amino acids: CAWSVVPGDPGANVLTF.

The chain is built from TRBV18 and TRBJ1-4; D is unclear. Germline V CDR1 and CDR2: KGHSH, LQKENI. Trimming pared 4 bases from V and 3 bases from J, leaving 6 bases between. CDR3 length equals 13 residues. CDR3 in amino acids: CASSRGSNEKLFF. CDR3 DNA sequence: TGTGCCAGCTCACGAGGGTCTAATGAAAAACTGTTTTTT.

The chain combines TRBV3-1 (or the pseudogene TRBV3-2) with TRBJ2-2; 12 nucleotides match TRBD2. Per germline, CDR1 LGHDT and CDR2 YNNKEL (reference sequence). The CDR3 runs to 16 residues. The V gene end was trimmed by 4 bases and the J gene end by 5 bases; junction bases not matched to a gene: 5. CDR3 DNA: TGTGCCAGCAGCCTCCTAGCGGGGGGGCGTACCGGGGAGCTGTTTTTT. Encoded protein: CASSLLAGGRTGELFF.

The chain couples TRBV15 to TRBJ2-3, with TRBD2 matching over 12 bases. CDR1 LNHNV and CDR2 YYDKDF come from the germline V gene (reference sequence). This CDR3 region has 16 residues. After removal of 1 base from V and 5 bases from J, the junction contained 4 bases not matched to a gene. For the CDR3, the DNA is TGTGCCACCAGCAGAGCCATACTAGCGGGGGGAGATACGCAGTATTTT. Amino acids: CATSRAILAGGDTQYF.

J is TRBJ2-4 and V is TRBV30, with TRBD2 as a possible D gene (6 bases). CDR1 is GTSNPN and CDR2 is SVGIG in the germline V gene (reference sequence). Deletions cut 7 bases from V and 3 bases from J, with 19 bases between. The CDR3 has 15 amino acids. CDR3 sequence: CAYEEPGVVKNIQYF. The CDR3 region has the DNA TGTGCCTACGAGGAACCGGGGGTCGTCAAAAACATTCAGTACTTC.

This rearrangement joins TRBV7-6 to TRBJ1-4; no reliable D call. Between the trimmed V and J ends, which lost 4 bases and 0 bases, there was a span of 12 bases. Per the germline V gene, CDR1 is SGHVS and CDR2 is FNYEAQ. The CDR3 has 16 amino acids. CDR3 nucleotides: TGTGCCAGCAGCTCCATCAGGAGGGCAACTAATGAAAAACTGTTTTTT. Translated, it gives CASSSIRRATNEKLFF.

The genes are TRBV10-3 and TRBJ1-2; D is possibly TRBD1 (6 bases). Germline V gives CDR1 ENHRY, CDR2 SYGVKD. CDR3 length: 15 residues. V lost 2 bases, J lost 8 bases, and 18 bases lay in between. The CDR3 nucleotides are TGTGCCATCAGTGAGGTAGTCAGGGGCGGCGGCGGCTACACCTTC. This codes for CAISEVVRGGGGYTF.

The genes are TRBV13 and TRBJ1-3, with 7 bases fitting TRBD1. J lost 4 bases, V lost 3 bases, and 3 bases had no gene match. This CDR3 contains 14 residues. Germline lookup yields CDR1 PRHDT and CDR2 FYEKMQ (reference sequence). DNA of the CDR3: TGTGCCAGCAGCTTCGGGGACAGAGGAAACACCATATATTTT. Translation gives CASSFGDRGNTIYF.

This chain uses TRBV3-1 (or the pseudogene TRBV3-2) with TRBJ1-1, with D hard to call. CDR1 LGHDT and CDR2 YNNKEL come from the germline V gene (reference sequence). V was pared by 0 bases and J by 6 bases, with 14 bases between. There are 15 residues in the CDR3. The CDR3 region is CASSQDLLGLAEAFF. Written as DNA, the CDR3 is TGTGCCAGCAGCCAAGATCTATTGGGTCTAGCTGAAGCTTTCTTT.

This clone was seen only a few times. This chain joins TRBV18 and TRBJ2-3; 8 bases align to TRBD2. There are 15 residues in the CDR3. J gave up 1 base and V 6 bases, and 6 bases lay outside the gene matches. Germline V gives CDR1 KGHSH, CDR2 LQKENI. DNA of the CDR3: TGTGCCAGCTCCCCGGGGGGGGCTGGCACAGATACGCAGTATTTT. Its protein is CASSPGGAGTDTQYF.

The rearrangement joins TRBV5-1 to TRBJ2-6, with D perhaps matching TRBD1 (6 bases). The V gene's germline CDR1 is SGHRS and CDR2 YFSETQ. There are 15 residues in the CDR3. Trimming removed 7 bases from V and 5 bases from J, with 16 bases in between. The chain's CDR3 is CASATLDSRANVLTF. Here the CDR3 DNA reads TGCGCCAGCGCCACCCTGGACAGTAGGGCCAACGTCCTGACTTTC.

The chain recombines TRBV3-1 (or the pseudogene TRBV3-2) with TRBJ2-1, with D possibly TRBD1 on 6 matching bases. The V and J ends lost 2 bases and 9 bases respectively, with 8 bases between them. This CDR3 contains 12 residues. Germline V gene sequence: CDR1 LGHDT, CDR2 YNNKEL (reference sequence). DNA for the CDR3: TGTGCCAGCAGCCAACAGGGGACTGAGCAGTTCTTC. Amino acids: CASSQQGTEQFF.

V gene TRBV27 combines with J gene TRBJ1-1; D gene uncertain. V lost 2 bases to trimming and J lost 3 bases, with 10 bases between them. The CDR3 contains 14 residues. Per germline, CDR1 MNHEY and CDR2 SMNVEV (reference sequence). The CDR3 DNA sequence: TGTGCCAGCAGTTTAGCGGCCTGGGACACTGAAGCTTTCTTT. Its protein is CASSLAAWDTEAFF.

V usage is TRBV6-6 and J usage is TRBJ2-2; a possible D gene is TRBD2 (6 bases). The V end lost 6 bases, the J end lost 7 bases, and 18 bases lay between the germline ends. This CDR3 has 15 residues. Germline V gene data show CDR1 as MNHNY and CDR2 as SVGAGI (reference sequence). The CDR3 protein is CASSRPTSLRGELFF. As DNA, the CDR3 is TGTGCCAGCAGCCGACCGACTAGTTTGCGCGGGGAGCTGTTTTTT.

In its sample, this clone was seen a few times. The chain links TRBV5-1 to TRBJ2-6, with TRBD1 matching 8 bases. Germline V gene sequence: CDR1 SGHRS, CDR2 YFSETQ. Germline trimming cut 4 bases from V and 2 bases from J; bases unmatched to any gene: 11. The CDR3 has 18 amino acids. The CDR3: CASSTQPQGAPGANVLTF. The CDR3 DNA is TGCGCCAGCAGCACCCAACCTCAGGGGGCACCTGGGGCCAACGTCCTGACTTTC.

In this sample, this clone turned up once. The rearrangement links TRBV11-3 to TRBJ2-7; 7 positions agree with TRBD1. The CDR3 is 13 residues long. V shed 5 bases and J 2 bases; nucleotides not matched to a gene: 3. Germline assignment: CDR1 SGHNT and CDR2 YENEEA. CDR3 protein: CASSAGTAYEQYF. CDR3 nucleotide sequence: TGTGCCAGCAGCGCCGGGACAGCCTACGAGCAGTACTTC.

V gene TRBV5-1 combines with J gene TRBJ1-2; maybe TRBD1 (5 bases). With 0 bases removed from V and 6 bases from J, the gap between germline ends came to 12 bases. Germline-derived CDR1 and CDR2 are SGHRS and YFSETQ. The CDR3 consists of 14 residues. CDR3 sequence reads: CASSLDPGIHGYTF. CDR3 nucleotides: TGCGCCAGCAGCTTGGATCCAGGGATCCATGGCTACACCTTC.

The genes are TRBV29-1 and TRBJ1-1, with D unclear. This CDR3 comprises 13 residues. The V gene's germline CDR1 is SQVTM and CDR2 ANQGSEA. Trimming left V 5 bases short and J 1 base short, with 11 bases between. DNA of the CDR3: TGCAGCGTTAGCCTGATCGGGAACACTGAAGCTTTCTTT. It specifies CSVSLIGNTEAFF. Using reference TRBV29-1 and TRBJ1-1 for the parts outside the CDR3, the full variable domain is SAVISQKPSRDICQRGTSLTIQCQVDSQVTMMFWYRQQPGQSLTLIATANQGSEATYESGFVIDKFPISRPNLTFSTLTVSNMSPEDSSIYLCSVSLIGNTEAFFGQGTRLTVV.

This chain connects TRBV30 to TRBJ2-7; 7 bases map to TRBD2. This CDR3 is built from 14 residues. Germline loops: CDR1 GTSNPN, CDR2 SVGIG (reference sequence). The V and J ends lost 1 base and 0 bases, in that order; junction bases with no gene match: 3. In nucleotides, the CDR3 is TGTGCCTGGAGTGGGGGGGGGAGCTCCTACGAGCAGTACTTC. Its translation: CAWSGGGSSYEQYF.

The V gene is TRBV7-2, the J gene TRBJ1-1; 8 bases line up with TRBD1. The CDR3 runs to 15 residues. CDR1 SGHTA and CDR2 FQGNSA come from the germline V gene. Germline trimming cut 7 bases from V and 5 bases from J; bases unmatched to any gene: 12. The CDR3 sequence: CASNSITGGITEAFF. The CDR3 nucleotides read TGTGCCAGCAACTCTATTACAGGGGGGATTACTGAAGCTTTCTTT.

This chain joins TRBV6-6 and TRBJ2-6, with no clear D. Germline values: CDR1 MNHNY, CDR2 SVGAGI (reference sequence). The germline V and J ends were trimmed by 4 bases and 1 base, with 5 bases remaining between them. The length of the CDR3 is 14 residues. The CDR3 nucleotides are TGTGCCAGCAGTTCATTGTCTGGGGCCAACGTCCTGACTTTC. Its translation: CASSSLSGANVLTF.

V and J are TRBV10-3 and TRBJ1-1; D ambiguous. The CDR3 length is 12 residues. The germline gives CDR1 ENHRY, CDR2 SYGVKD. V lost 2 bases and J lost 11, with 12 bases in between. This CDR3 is CAISEPEREAFF. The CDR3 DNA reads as TGTGCCATCAGTGAGCCGGAGAGGGAGGCTTTCTTT.

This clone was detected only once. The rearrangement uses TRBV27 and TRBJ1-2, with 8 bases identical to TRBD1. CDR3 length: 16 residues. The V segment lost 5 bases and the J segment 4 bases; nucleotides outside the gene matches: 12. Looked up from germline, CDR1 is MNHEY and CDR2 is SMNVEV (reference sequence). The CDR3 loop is CASSNRGAVRSYGYTF. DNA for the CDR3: TGTGCCAGCAGTAACAGGGGGGCCGTCCGTTCCTATGGCTACACCTTC.

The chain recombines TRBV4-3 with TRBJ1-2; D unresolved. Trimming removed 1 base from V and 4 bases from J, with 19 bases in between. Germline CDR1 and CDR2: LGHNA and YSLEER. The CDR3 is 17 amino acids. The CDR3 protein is CASSQVFSLNSTYGYTF. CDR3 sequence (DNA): TGCGCCAGCAGCCAAGTATTCTCGCTCAACAGTACCTATGGCTACACCTTC.